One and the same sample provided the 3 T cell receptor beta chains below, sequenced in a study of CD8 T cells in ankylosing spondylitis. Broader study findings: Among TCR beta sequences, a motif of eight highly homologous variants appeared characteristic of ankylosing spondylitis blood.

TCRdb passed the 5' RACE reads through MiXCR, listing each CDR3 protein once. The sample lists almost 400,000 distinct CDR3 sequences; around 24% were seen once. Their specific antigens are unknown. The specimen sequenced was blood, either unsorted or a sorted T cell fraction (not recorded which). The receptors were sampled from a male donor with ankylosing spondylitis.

The CDR3 sequence: CASSLGAGRGETQYF. CDR3 bases: TGTGCCAGCAGCTTGGGTGCAGGCCGGGGGGAGACCCAGTACTTC. The V and J genes are TRBV5-8 and TRBJ2-5; D may be TRBD2 (6 bases). V gave up 0 bases and J gave up 5 bases, with 14 bases separating them. Germline assignment: CDR1 SGHTS and CDR2 YDEGEE. This CDR3 contains 15 residues.

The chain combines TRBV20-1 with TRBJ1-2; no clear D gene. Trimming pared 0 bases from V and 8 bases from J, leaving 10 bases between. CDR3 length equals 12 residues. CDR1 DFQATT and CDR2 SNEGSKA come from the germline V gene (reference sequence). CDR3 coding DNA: TGCAGTGCTAGAGATGCGGCTCGGGGCTACACCTTC. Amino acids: CSARDAARGYTF.

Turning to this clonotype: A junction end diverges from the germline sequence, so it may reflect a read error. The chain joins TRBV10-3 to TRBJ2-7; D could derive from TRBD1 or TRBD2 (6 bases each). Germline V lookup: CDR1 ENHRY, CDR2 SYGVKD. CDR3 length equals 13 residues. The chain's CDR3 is CATSVRGAYEQYF. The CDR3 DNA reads TGTGCCACCAGTGTTAGGGGGGCCTACGAGCAGTACTTC.